The 23 T cell receptor beta chains below were found in one sample sequenced in a study of response to subunit inactivated influenza vaccine. TCRdb used MiXCR to reprocess the RT-PCR reads, holding one entry per CDR3 protein. Of about 700,000 distinct CDR3 sequences listed, approximately 13% are singletons. Sequencing used PBMCs from blood, obtained less than 15 days before vaccination. These receptors were obtained from a man aged 45 to 65 who received an inactivated influenza vaccine.

This clonotype has a handful of counts. The J gene is TRBJ2-4, the V gene TRBV6-1; D might be TRBD2 (5 bases). CDR1 and CDR2 (germline): MNHNS, SASEGT. V was cut by 5 bases and J by 4 bases, with 15 bases left in between. This CDR3 contains 15 residues. The CDR3 protein is CASSPTPGMKNIQYF. DNA of the CDR3: TGTGCCAGCAGTCCGACCCCGGGGATGAAAAACATTCAGTACTTC.

This clonotype was recorded a few times. The chain couples TRBV11-2 to TRBJ1-2; D unclear. Germline loops: CDR1 SGHAT, CDR2 FQNNGV. The CDR3 runs to 10 residues. Trimming removed 1 base at V and 13 bases at J, with 7 bases between. The CDR3 is CASSLVSTTF. The DNA for the CDR3 is TGTGCCAGCAGCTTAGTGTCGACCACCTTC.

There are a few counts of this clonotype. CDR3 region: CASSQGLVGSYEQYF. CDR3 bases: TGTGCCAGCAGCCAAGGGTTGGTTGGCTCCTACGAGCAGTACTTC. The gene calls are TRBV4-2 and TRBJ2-7; D unresolved. Germline CDR1 is LGHNA and CDR2 is YNFKEQ. This CDR3 spans 15 amino acids. V lost 1 base, J lost 0 bases, and 10 bases lay in between.

The chain couples TRBV20-1 to TRBJ2-5; 8 bases are a match to TRBD2. The CDR3 sequence is 16 residues long. CDR1 is DFQATT and CDR2 is SNEGSKA in the germline V gene (reference sequence). V lost 0 bases to trimming and J lost 4 bases; unmatched junction nucleotides: 10. The CDR3 loop is CSARDDEREYLETQYF. The CDR3 DNA reads as TGCAGTGCTAGAGACGACGAGCGGGAGTATTTAGAGACCCAGTACTTC.

This clonotype was counted many times. The J gene is TRBJ2-3, the V gene TRBV7-2; 7 bases map to TRBD2. Germline V gene sequence: CDR1 SGHTA, CDR2 FQGNSA. This CDR3 region has 14 residues. Losses at the gene ends were 11 bases for V and 5 bases for J; bases not matched to a gene: 13. The CDR3 reads CASGRGDAVDTQYF. The CDR3 coding sequence is TGTGCCTCCGGCCGGGGGGACGCAGTAGATACGCAGTATTTT. Variable domain in full (rest from reference TRBV7-2 and TRBJ2-3): GAGVSQSPSNKVTEKGKDVELRCDPISGHTALYWYRQSLGQGLEFLIYFQGNSAPDKSGLPSDRFSAERTGGSVSTLTIQRTQQEDSAVYLCASGRGDAVDTQYFGPGTRLTVL.

This sequence joins TRBV6-5 and TRBJ1-2; 8 bases line up with TRBD1. The germline gives CDR1 MNHEY, CDR2 SVGAGI. This CDR3 has 16 residues. V was clipped by 4 bases and J by 4 bases; unmatched bases: 11. CDR3 in amino acids: CASSSLPGQASYGYTF. For the CDR3, the DNA is TGTGCCAGCAGTTCCCTCCCGGGACAGGCCAGCTATGGCTACACCTTC.

This clonotype showed up just once. This chain's CDR3 is CSARNGQGSSYEQYF. The CDR3 DNA reads TGCAGTGCTAGGAACGGACAGGGGAGCTCCTACGAGCAGTACTTC. The chain links TRBV20-1 to TRBJ2-7; 9 bases fit TRBD1. Trimming at V came to 3 bases and at J to 0 bases, leaving 6 bases not matched to a gene. Germline assignment: CDR1 DFQATT and CDR2 SNEGSKA (reference sequence). The CDR3 extends over 15 amino acids.

The gene calls are TRBV13 and TRBJ2-7; D is perhaps TRBD2 (5 bases). Germline lookup yields CDR1 PRHDT and CDR2 FYEKMQ (reference sequence). V gave up 4 bases and J gave up 1 base, with 11 bases separating them. The CDR3 totals 14 residues. CDR3 in amino acids: CASSSRGKSYEQYF. The CDR3 region has the DNA TGTGCCAGCAGCTCACGAGGGAAGTCCTACGAGCAGTACTTC.

This sequence joins TRBV28 and TRBJ2-4, with a weak D call TRBD1 (5 bases). Germline loops: CDR1 MDHEN, CDR2 SYDVKM. The CDR3 spans 16 residues. V was trimmed by 1 base and J by 3 bases, leaving 13 bases between them. CDR3 nucleotide sequence: TGTGCCAGCAGTTTATCCAGGGTCTATGGCAAAAACATTCAGTACTTC. Its protein product is CASSLSRVYGKNIQYF.

The J gene is TRBJ1-2, the V gene TRBV4-3, with D maybe TRBD1 (6 bases). Germline V gives CDR1 LGHNA, CDR2 YSLEER. V lost 0 bases to trimming and J lost 5 bases, with 10 bases between them. This CDR3 comprises 14 residues. CDR3 sequence (DNA): TGCGCCAGCAGCCAAGATATAGGGGGGTATGGCTACACCTTC. It is translated as CASSQDIGGYGYTF.

This clonotype has at least ten counts. The chain carries TRBV4-3 and TRBJ2-2; D gene uncertain. Deletions cut 5 bases from V and 5 bases from J, with 9 bases between. CDR1 LGHNA and CDR2 YSLEER come from the germline V gene. CDR3 size: 13 residues. CDR3 DNA sequence: TGCGCCAGCAGCGAATACCTAACCGGGGAGCTGTTTTTT. Translated, it gives CASSEYLTGELFF.

Of note for this clonotype: A junction boundary mismatches the germline segment, possibly from a read error. The chain links TRBV5-7 to TRBJ2-6; D possibly matches TRBD1 or TRBD2 (6 bases each). TRBV5-7 is an ORF, and what it does is uncertain. This CDR3 is 17 amino acids long. CDR3 in amino acids: CASADPGGGTGANVLTF. The CDR3, as DNA: TGTGCCAGCGCCGACCCCGGGGGCGGTACTGGGGCCAACGTTCTGACTTTC.

This clonotype occurred a few times. This chain uses TRBV5-1 with TRBJ2-3; tentatively, D is TRBD2 (6 bases). V dropped 0 bases and J dropped 11 bases, with 19 bases sitting between them. Per germline, CDR1 SGHRS and CDR2 YFSETQ. The CDR3 is 15 amino acids. This CDR3 is CASSLGMVGPGEQYF. In DNA, the CDR3 is TGCGCCAGCAGCTTGGGGATGGTGGGGCCGGGAGAGCAGTATTTT.

At least ten counts were recorded for this clonotype. This rearrangement joins TRBV7-9 to TRBJ2-7, with TRBD2 identical over 7 bases. Per the germline V gene, CDR1 is SEHNR and CDR2 is FQNEAQ (reference sequence). The CDR3 extends over 12 amino acids. With 6 bases clipped from V and 2 bases from J, the junction kept 1 base outside the gene matches. Written as DNA, the CDR3 is TGTGCCAGCAGTCTAGCGGCCTACGAGCAGTACTTC. Amino acids: CASSLAAYEQYF.

CDR3 residues: CASSYSYNYNEQFF. The CDR3 DNA is TGTGCCAGCAGTTACTCGTACAACTACAATGAGCAGTTCTTC. The genes are TRBV6-2 or TRBV6-3 and TRBJ2-1; D unclear. CDR1 and CDR2 from the germline V gene are MNHEY and SVGEGT. The CDR3 length is 14 residues. Trimming cost V 0 bases and J 3 bases, with 6 bases left between them.

The rearrangement links TRBV5-2 to TRBJ2-7; TRBD1 is the table's D call, not checked against the DNA. The J call may be wrong; the DNA end is better matched by TRBJ2-3. TRBV5-2 is given as a pseudogene. The CDR3 is 14 amino acids. For the CDR3, the DNA is TGTGCCATGGGCCCCGGGCCCCTTTGGTACGAGCAGTATTTT. Translated: CAMGPGPLWYEQYF.

The rearrangement links TRBV12-3 or TRBV12-4 to TRBJ2-1; no reliable D call. V lost 5 bases, J lost 14 bases, and 19 bases lay in between. The CDR3 extends over 13 amino acids. Here the CDR3 DNA reads TGTGCCAGCAGTCCCCTCGGTCCCTCAAAGGAGTTCTTC. Translated, it gives CASSPLGPSKEFF.

J is TRBJ2-5 and V is TRBV5-1, with 7 bases that match TRBD2. The length of the CDR3 is 16 residues. CDR1 is SGHRS and CDR2 is YFSETQ in the germline V gene. V lost 4 bases and J lost 5; bases outside the gene matches: 14. The CDR3 loop is CASSPQGGSFLETQYF. The CDR3 nucleotides read TGCGCCAGCAGCCCGCAGGGAGGGTCTTTCCTGGAGACCCAGTACTTC.

This chain uses TRBV30 with TRBJ2-2; TRBD1 is a possible D gene (6 bases). V dropped 2 bases and J dropped 6 bases, with 10 bases sitting between them. The V gene's germline CDR1 is GTSNPN and CDR2 SVGIG (reference sequence). The CDR3 is 13 residues long. The CDR3 loop is CAWSPGVSGELFF. Here the CDR3 DNA reads TGTGCCTGGAGTCCAGGGGTTTCCGGGGAGCTGTTTTTT.

A note on this clonotype: A clone one base away is much larger, so this may be a read error. Without the conserved terminal phenylalanine or tryptophan, this CDR3 likely stems from a read error. This chain joins TRBV29-1 and TRBJ2-3; the D gene could be TRBD1 or TRBD2 (6 bases each). The length of the CDR3 is 13 residues. Germline V gene lookup returns CDR1 SQVTM and CDR2 ANQGSEA. Trimming shortened V by 4 bases and J by 5 bases, and 13 bases separated the two germline ends. In DNA form, the CDR3 reads TGCAGCGTTGGGAGAGGGGGGATAGATACGCAGTATTCT. Translating gives CSVGRGGIDTQYS.

The genes are TRBV29-1 and TRBJ1-1; D gene uncertain. The V end lost 5 bases, the J end lost 3 bases, and 10 bases lay between the germline ends. Germline lookup yields CDR1 SQVTM and CDR2 ANQGSEA. This CDR3 is built from 12 residues. This CDR3 is CSVNGVHTEAFF. The CDR3 DNA reads TGCAGCGTTAATGGAGTGCACACTGAAGCTTTCTTT.

This clonotype has only a few counts. The chain couples TRBV15 to TRBJ2-5; 7 bases fit TRBD1. The CDR3 is 13 amino acids. The J segment lost 3 bases and the V segment lost 3 bases, leaving 1 base of the junction unmatched. Germline V gene data show CDR1 as LNHNV and CDR2 as YYDKDF (reference sequence). The CDR3 spells CATSSGTEETQYF. The DNA for the CDR3 is TGTGCCACCAGCAGTGGGACAGAAGAGACCCAGTACTTC.

This clonotype turned up a few times. The V call is TRBV6-4, the J call TRBJ1-6; D ambiguous. The CDR3 consists of 13 residues. Germline V gene sequence: CDR1 MRHNA, CDR2 SNTAGT. With 6 bases removed from V and 6 bases from J, the gap between germline ends came to 9 bases. In DNA, the CDR3 is TGTGCCAGCAGCCCTAACCCTAATTCACCCCTCCACTTT. Translating it yields CASSPNPNSPLHF.